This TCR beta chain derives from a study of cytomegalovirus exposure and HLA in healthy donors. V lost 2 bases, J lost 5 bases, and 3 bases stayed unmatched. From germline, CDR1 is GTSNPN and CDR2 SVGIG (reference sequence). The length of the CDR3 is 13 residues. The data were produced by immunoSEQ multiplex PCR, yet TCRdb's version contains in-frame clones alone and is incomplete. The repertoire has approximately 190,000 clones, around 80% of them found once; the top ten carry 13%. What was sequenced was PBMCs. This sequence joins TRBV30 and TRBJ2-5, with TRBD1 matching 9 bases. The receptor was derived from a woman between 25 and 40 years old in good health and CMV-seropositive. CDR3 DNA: TGTGCCTGGAGTCTGACAGGGGGGGAGACCCAGTACTTC. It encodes CAWSLTGGETQYF. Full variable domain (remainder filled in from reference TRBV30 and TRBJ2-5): SQTIHQWPATLVQPVGSPLSLECTVEGTSNPNLYWYRQAAGRGLQLLFYSVGIGQISSEVPQNLSASRPQDRQFILSSKKLLLSDSGFYLCAWSLTGGETQYFGPGTRLLVL.